This entry describes one T cell receptor (beta chain). Its target is unknown. The sample holds other DNA sequences that translate to the same CDR3. Sequencing used immunoSEQ multiplex PCR; TCRdb keeps in-frame clones, though not all of them. The sample has 130,000 to 150,000 clones, approximately 90% seen once; the top ten hold around 2%. These data belong to a study of T cell responses to AZD1222 COVID-19 vaccine. Notes on the study in general: Close to half of spike-specific TCRs reportedly recognize unmutated variant regions. The span of vaccine-associated CD4 TCRs extended across spike, with dominance at 160-218 and 743-854. Spike-specific TCR breadth and depth grew following two AZD1222 doses.

CDR1 and CDR2 (germline): GTSNPN, SVGIG (reference sequence). The J segment lost 2 bases and the V segment lost 3 bases, leaving 1 base of the junction unmatched. CDR3 length equals 12 residues. The chain links TRBV30 to TRBJ2-7; TRBD1 agrees at 7 bases. This specimen was peripheral blood, taken on day 0 of AZD1222 vaccination. The clonotype originates from an adult in good health. This chain's CDR3 is CAWRTGPYEQYF. As DNA, the CDR3 is TGTGCCTGGAGGACAGGGCCCTACGAGCAGTACTTC.